This T cell receptor beta chain derives from a study of technical replicates of blood from several donors. TCRdb's table, derived via immunoSEQ multiplex PCR, lists solely in-frame clones and lacks some. Of 99,000 or so clones in the sample, roughly 96% were seen once. Trimming removed 3 bases from V and 1 base from J, with 15 bases in between. The CDR3 is made up of 16 amino acids. From germline, CDR1 is LNHDA and CDR2 SQIVND (reference sequence). The rearrangement uses TRBV19 and TRBJ1-1; D might be TRBD1 (5 bases). The sample taken for sequencing was T cells isolated from PBMCs. The receptor was isolated from a human donor in good health. DNA for the CDR3: TGTGCCAGTAGTATCCTTGGTTTAGGGGAGAACACTGAAGCTTTCTTT. Its protein product is CASSILGLGENTEAFF. The full variable domain, rest sourced from reference TRBV19 and TRBJ1-1, is DGGITQSPKYLFRKEGQNVTLSCEQNLNHDAMYWYRQDPGQGLRLIYYSQIVNDFQKGDIAEGYSVSREKKESFPLTVTSAQKNPTAFYLCASSILGLGENTEAFFGQGTRLTVV.